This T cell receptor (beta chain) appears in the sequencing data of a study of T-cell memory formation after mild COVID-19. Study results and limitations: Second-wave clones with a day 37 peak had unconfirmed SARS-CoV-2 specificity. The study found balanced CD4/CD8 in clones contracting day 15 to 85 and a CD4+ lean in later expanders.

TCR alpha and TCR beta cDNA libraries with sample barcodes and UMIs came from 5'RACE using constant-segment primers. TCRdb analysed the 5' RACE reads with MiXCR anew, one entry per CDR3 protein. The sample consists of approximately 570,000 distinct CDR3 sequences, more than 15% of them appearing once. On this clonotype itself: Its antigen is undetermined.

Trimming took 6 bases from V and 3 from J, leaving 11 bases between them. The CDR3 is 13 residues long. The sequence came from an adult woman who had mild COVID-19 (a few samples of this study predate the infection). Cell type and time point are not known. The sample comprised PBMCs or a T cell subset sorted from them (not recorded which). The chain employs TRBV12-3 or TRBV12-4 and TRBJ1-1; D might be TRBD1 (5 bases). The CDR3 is CASRRRQYTEAFF. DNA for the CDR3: TGTGCCAGCAGACGGAGACAGTACACTGAAGCTTTCTTT.